A single sample gave rise to the 5 T cell receptor beta chains below, sequenced in a study of blood T cell repertoires in COVID-19. Clones were read by immunoSEQ multiplex PCR, and TCRdb kept only the in-frame ones, dropping some. The data contain some 270,000 clones, more than 75% of them singletons. The sample was peripheral blood. The receptors here all came from a man in his forties or fifties with active or convalescent COVID-19.

The genes are TRBV6-1 and TRBJ1-5; the match to TRBD1 covers 9 bases. Trimming at V came to 5 bases and at J to 2 bases, leaving 13 bases not matched to a gene. The CDR3 is 18 amino acids. The germline gives CDR1 MNHNS, CDR2 SASEGT. The CDR3 DNA follows: TGTGCCAGCAGTAAAGGACAGGGGATTCCTTTTGGCAATCAGCCCCAGCATTTT. Translation gives CASSKGQGIPFGNQPQHF.

This chain's CDR3 is CASGSPTSRDLLYGYTF. As DNA, the CDR3 is TGTGCTAGTGGTTCCCCAACCTCTCGGGACTTACTATATGGCTACACCTTC. V usage is TRBV12-5 and J usage is TRBJ1-2; maybe TRBD1 (5 bases). This CDR3 comprises 17 residues. The ends were cut back, 4 bases at V and 5 bases at J, with 23 bases in the middle. The germline gives CDR1 LGHNT, CDR2 FRNRAP.

V gene TRBV5-8 combines with J gene TRBJ1-1, with unresolved D. The CDR3 runs 16 residues. Germline CDR1 SGHTS, CDR2 YDEGEE. Trimming pared 1 base from V and 0 bases from J, leaving 13 bases between. This CDR3 is CASSLYGLQLNTEAFF. CDR3 sequence (DNA): TGTGCCAGCAGCTTGTATGGGTTACAGCTGAACACTGAAGCTTTCTTT. The complete variable domain, with remaining parts taken from reference TRBV5-8 and TRBJ1-1, reads EAGVTQSPTHLIKTRGQQATLRCSPISGHTSVYWYQQALGLGLQFLLWYDEGEERNRGNFPPRFSGRQFPNYSSELNVNALELEDSALYLCASSLYGLQLNTEAFFGQGTRLTVV.

This clone was found once. This chain connects TRBV3-1 (or the pseudogene TRBV3-2) to TRBJ2-7; 9 bases are a match to TRBD2. CDR1 LGHDT and CDR2 YNNKEL come from the germline V gene (reference sequence). With 4 bases clipped from V and 2 bases from J, the junction kept 6 bases outside the gene matches. This CDR3 is 15 amino acids long. The DNA of the CDR3 is TGTGCCAGCAGCCTAGCGGGAGTAACCCCCTACGAGCAGTACTTC. The encoded protein is CASSLAGVTPYEQYF.

This chain connects TRBV5-5 to TRBJ2-2; 8 bases fit TRBD2. The CDR3 has 15 amino acids. V gave up 2 bases and J gave up 4 bases; unmatched junction bases: 4. Looked up from germline, CDR1 is SGHKS and CDR2 is YYEKEE (reference sequence). CDR3 sequence (DNA): TGTGCCAGCAGCTTCGGGGGGGGAACCACCGGGGAGCTGTTTTTT. Protein product: CASSFGGGTTGELFF.